The 25 T cell receptor beta chains listed next were all sequenced from one sample in a study of cytomegalovirus exposure and HLA in healthy donors. The primer mix had 60 Vbeta and 13 Jbeta primers. TCRdb keeps only in-frame clones here, not all; method: immunoSEQ multiplex PCR. The sample lists 200,000 to 250,000 clones; roughly 80% were seen once. The sequenced sample consisted of PBMCs. Receptors originate from a girl aged 5-17 years in good health and CMV-seronegative.

This chain uses TRBV10-3 with TRBJ1-2; 10 bases agree with TRBD1. Germline V CDR1 and CDR2: ENHRY, SYGVKD. V trimming: 7 bases; J trimming: 5 bases; junction bases outside the gene matches: 10. The CDR3 sequence is 15 residues long. CDR3 DNA sequence: TGTGCCATCAAGACGACCCCGGGACAGGGGTATGGCTACACCTTC. Residues: CAIKTTPGQGYGYTF.

This rearrangement joins TRBV4-2 to TRBJ1-3; 7 bases line up with TRBD1. The CDR3 is 16 amino acids. After removal of 0 bases from V and 4 bases from J, the junction contained 6 bases not matched to a gene. Looked up from germline, CDR1 is LGHNA and CDR2 is YNFKEQ. CDR3 DNA: TGTGCCAGCAGCCAAGATGGGGCGGGACAGGGAAACACCATATATTTT. Amino acids: CASSQDGAGQGNTIYF.

V gene TRBV5-6 combines with J gene TRBJ2-1, with a possible D match to TRBD2 (6 bases). Germline values: CDR1 SGHDT, CDR2 YYEEEE. Deletions cut 3 bases from V and 6 bases from J, with 16 bases between. This CDR3 has 15 amino acids. The CDR3 bases are TGTGCCAGCAGCTCCTGGGGAGGAAGGCGCAATGAGCAGTTCTTC. It yields the protein CASSSWGGRRNEQFF. Using reference TRBV5-6 and TRBJ2-1 for the parts outside the CDR3, the full variable domain is DAGVTQSPTHLIKTRGQQVTLRCSPKSGHDTVSWYQQALGQGPQFIFQYYEEEERQRGNFPDRFSGHQFPNYSSELNVNALLLGDSALYLCASSSWGGRRNEQFFGPGTRLTVL.

V and J are TRBV19 and TRBJ1-1; a weak D match, TRBD1 (5 bases). Germline V gene lookup returns CDR1 LNHDA and CDR2 SQIVND (reference sequence). Trimming shortened V by 7 bases and J by 2 bases, and 14 bases separated the two germline ends. CDR3 size: 14 residues. This chain's CDR3 is CASILRGVNTEAFF. CDR3 sequence (DNA): TGTGCCAGTATTTTAAGGGGTGTTAACACTGAAGCTTTCTTT.

CDR3 DNA: TGTGCCAGCGGGACATACCTCTCTGGGGCCAACGTCCTGACTTTC. It yields the protein CASGTYLSGANVLTF. The chain couples TRBV2 to TRBJ2-6; a weak D match, TRBD1 (6 bases). This CDR3 comprises 15 residues. Germline V gene data show CDR1 as SNHLY and CDR2 as FYNNEI. Trimming cost V 8 bases and J 0 bases, with 11 bases left between them.

Only one count was recorded for this clone. The V and J genes are TRBV28 and TRBJ2-7, with a tentative D call TRBD2 (6 bases). The germline V gene has CDR1 MDHEN and CDR2 SYDVKM. V was shortened by 5 bases and J by 0 bases, with 23 bases between the two germline ends. This CDR3 comprises 18 residues. This CDR3 reads CASSTTRGGNQRSYEQYF. In DNA, the CDR3 is TGTGCCAGCAGTACGACAAGGGGCGGGAACCAACGCTCCTACGAGCAGTACTTC.

In its sample, this clone was seen once. The chain links TRBV4-3 to TRBJ2-3; weak D call: TRBD2 (5 bases). This CDR3 has 17 amino acids. CDR1 and CDR2 from the germline V gene are LGHNA and YSLEER. Trimming pared 0 bases from V and 7 bases from J, leaving 20 bases between. CDR3 residues: CASSQERLLANDNTQYF. The CDR3 region has the DNA TGCGCCAGCAGCCAAGAACGCCTGCTAGCAAATGACAATACGCAGTATTTT.

CDR3 bases: TGTGCCAGCAGTCAGGACAGGGGGTCCGGGGAGCTGTTTTTT. Protein sequence: CASSQDRGSGELFF. This rearrangement joins TRBV27 to TRBJ2-2; 10 positions match TRBD1. Germline CDR1 and CDR2: MNHEY and SMNVEV (reference sequence). The CDR3 is made up of 14 amino acids. V shed 5 bases, J shed 6 bases, and the junction held 3 bases outside the gene matches.

The sample holds a few counts of this clone. The chain uses TRBV4-3 and TRBJ1-3; tentative D call: TRBD1 (5 bases). The V gene lost 0 bases and the J gene lost 3 bases, with 12 bases spanning the gap. The CDR3 length is 16 residues. From germline, CDR1 is LGHNA and CDR2 YSLEER. The CDR3 DNA reads TGCGCCAGCAGCCAAGATTCGCGGGGCTTTGGAAACACCATATATTTT. This translates into CASSQDSRGFGNTIYF.

J is TRBJ2-5 and V is TRBV5-4; 10 nucleotides match TRBD1. Germline CDR1 reads SGHNT; CDR2 reads YYREEE (reference sequence). The CDR3 runs to 14 residues. Unmatched junction bases numbered 5, after V lost 4 bases and J lost 5 bases. The CDR3 DNA sequence: TGTGCCAGCAGCGGAGACAGGGGGCAGGAGACCCAGTACTTC. The encoded protein is CASSGDRGQETQYF.

This chain links TRBV27 with TRBJ2-5; perhaps TRBD2 as D (5 bases). Germline CDR1 MNHEY, CDR2 SMNVEV (reference sequence). V was pared by 6 bases and J by 10 bases, with 33 bases between. This CDR3 contains 18 residues. CDR3 amino acids: CASSSLQGIQDGSGIQYF. CDR3 sequence (DNA): TGTGCCAGCAGCAGCCTACAAGGGATCCAGGACGGGTCCGGGATCCAGTACTTC.

This clone was picked up one time. The chain links TRBV6-1 to TRBJ2-5; D possibly corresponds to TRBD2 (6 bases). Between the trimmed V and J ends, which lost 7 bases and 8 bases, there was a span of 17 bases. Looked up from germline, CDR1 is MNHNS and CDR2 is SASEGT. The CDR3 runs 13 residues. This chain's CDR3 is CASTWDPGRTQYF. DNA for the CDR3: TGTGCCAGCACCTGGGACCCCGGGAGAACCCAGTACTTC.

The V gene is TRBV9, the J gene TRBJ2-3, with 7 bases fitting TRBD1. Germline CDR1 reads SGDLS; CDR2 reads YYNGEE. The trim removed 0 bases at V and 3 bases at J, leaving 4 bases unmatched. The CDR3 loop spans 15 amino acids. The CDR3 is CASSVGQTGTDTQYF. The CDR3 DNA follows: TGTGCCAGCAGCGTAGGGCAGACAGGGACAGATACGCAGTATTTT.

This clone has a handful of counts. This chain joins TRBV6-5 and TRBJ2-7; possibly TRBD1 for D (5 bases). Germline V gene sequence: CDR1 MNHEY, CDR2 SVGAGI. The CDR3 totals 15 residues. V gave up 6 bases and J gave up 0 bases, with 15 bases separating them. The CDR3 is CASRPYRSTSYEQYF. The CDR3 DNA is TGTGCCAGCAGACCATACAGGAGCACCTCCTACGAGCAGTACTTC.

V gene TRBV19 combines with J gene TRBJ2-7, with TRBD2 identical over 7 bases. This CDR3 region has 14 residues. Germline CDR1 LNHDA, CDR2 SQIVND (reference sequence). The trim removed 6 bases at V and 0 bases at J, leaving 5 bases unmatched. CDR3 nucleotide sequence: TGTGCCAGTAGGCTAGCGGAAAGCTCCTACGAGCAGTACTTC. Its translation is CASRLAESSYEQYF. Full variable domain (rest looked up from reference TRBV19 and TRBJ2-7): DGGITQSPKYLFRKEGQNVTLSCEQNLNHDAMYWYRQDPGQGLRLIYYSQIVNDFQKGDIAEGYSVSREKKESFPLTVTSAQKNPTAFYLCASRLAESSYEQYFGPGTRLTVT.

This clone was counted between two and nine times. The V call is TRBV6-5, the J call TRBJ1-1; D unresolved. The CDR3 runs 12 residues. The ends were cut back, 6 bases at V and 6 bases at J, with 11 bases in the middle. Looked up from germline, CDR1 is MNHEY and CDR2 is SVGAGI. The DNA for the CDR3 is TGTGCCAGCAGCGCCCGAGGGTCTGAAGCTTTCTTT. It encodes CASSARGSEAFF.

A few counts support this clone. The CDR3 DNA reads as TGTGCCACCCTGTTGAACACTGAAGCTTTCTTT. Its protein is CATLLNTEAFF. The chain couples TRBV28 to TRBJ1-1; D gene unclear. The CDR3 totals 11 residues. Germline CDR1 and CDR2: MDHEN and SYDVKM. Deletions cut 10 bases from V and 0 bases from J, with 6 bases between.

This clone was found a few times. The sample carries other DNA sequences with the same CDR3. The chain employs TRBV6-4 and TRBJ1-1, with D perhaps TRBD1 (6 bases). V lost 8 bases and J lost 1, with 8 bases in between. CDR1 and CDR2 from the germline V gene are MRHNA and SNTAGT. The CDR3 loop spans 12 amino acids. CDR3 coding DNA: TGTGCCAGCCGGGGACAGAACACTGAAGCTTTCTTT. It translates to CASRGQNTEAFF.

The chain recombines TRBV9 with TRBJ2-1, with TRBD1 as a possible D gene (5 bases). Trimming shortened V by 5 bases and J by 8 bases, and 8 bases separated the two germline ends. The CDR3 spans 11 residues. The V gene's germline CDR1 is SGDLS and CDR2 YYNGEE. CDR3 in amino acids: CASRKGDEQFF. The CDR3 region has the DNA TGTGCCAGCAGGAAAGGGGATGAGCAGTTCTTC.

The rearrangement uses TRBV4-1 and TRBJ2-1; a weak D match, TRBD1 (7 bases). Germline CDR1 reads MGHRA; CDR2 reads YSYEKL. CDR3 size: 14 residues. Trimming took 0 bases from V and 7 from J, leaving 10 bases between them. The CDR3 nucleotides read TGCGCCAGCAGCCAAGAACAGGGGAGGAATGAGCAGTTCTTC. Translation gives CASSQEQGRNEQFF.

J is TRBJ1-5 and V is TRBV19; D is unresolved. V lost 6 bases, J lost 3 bases, and 30 bases lay in between. Germline V gene data show CDR1 as LNHDA and CDR2 as SQIVND (reference sequence). The length of the CDR3 is 20 residues. CDR3 nucleotide sequence: TGTGCCAGTAGCCCAATAGGTTTACGGCGAGGTCGCGGTTCCAATCAGCCCCAGCATTTT. This sequence encodes CASSPIGLRRGRGSNQPQHF.

Remarks on this clone: A junction boundary mismatches the germline segment, possibly from a read error. V usage is TRBV6-4 and J usage is TRBJ2-5, with TRBD1 matching 8 bases. The CDR3 has 15 residues. The V gene's germline CDR1 is MRHNA and CDR2 SNTAGT. The CDR3 DNA follows: TGTGCCAGCAGAGTCGACAGGGGACGGAAGGAGACCCGGTACTTC. It codes for CASRVDRGRKETRYF.

The V gene is TRBV7-9, the J gene TRBJ1-2; TRBD1 might be the D (6 bases). The CDR3 length is 13 residues. Trimming removed 6 bases at V and 4 bases at J, with 12 bases between. Germline V gene sequence: CDR1 SEHNR, CDR2 FQNEAQ (reference sequence). The CDR3 is CASRRTALYGYTF. In DNA form, the CDR3 reads TGTGCCAGCAGACGGACAGCCCTCTATGGCTACACCTTC.

The V call is TRBV10-3, the J call TRBJ1-5; D remains unclear. The CDR3 totals 13 residues. V gave up 7 bases and J gave up 0 bases, with 7 bases separating them. Germline CDR1 ENHRY, CDR2 SYGVKD. Here the CDR3 reads CAITQNSNQPQHF. CDR3 sequence (DNA): TGTGCCATCACTCAGAATAGCAATCAGCCCCAGCATTTT.

V and J are TRBV7-9 and TRBJ2-1, with TRBD1 matching 10 bases. V shed 6 bases, J shed 3 bases, and the junction held 5 bases outside the gene matches. Looked up from germline, CDR1 is SEHNR and CDR2 is FQNEAQ (reference sequence). This CDR3 region has 15 residues. The CDR3 nucleotides are TGTGCCAGCAGTGGGGGGGACAGGGGCTACAATGAGCAGTTCTTC. It yields the protein CASSGGDRGYNEQFF.